Listed below are T cell receptor beta chains from one sample, sequenced in a study of response to subunit inactivated influenza vaccine. TCRdb passed the RT-PCR reads through MiXCR, listing each CDR3 protein once. The table lists around 520,000 distinct CDR3 sequences, approximately 12% of them singletons. This specimen was PBMCs from blood, taken on the day of vaccination. Receptor source: a man aged 45-65 years who received an inactivated influenza vaccine. Each CDR3 is given with its conserved first and last residue. Each record gives: D gene, J gene, V gene, clone size, CDR3 protein, CDR3 DNA. D genes are given only for firm matches. A row's size may be missing; if present it is once, few, many or a size class.

>TRBD2|TRBJ2-3|TRBV5-1|.
CASSLQLAGADTQYF
TGCGCCAGCAGCTTGCAGTTAGCGGGAGCGGATACGCAGTATTTT
>.|TRBJ2-7|TRBV11-2|many
CASSARAVVGAGEQYF
TGTGCCAGCAGCGCACGAGCGGTTGTTGGGGCAGGAGAGCAGTACTTC
>.|TRBJ2-1|TRBV6-2/TRBV6-3|once
CASSYQGIRKFF
TGTGCCAGCAGTTACCAAGGCATCCGGAAGTTCTTC
>.|TRBJ1-6|TRBV7-2|many
CASSLRGRGNSPLHF
TGTGCCAGCAGCTTAAGAGGGCGGGGTAATTCACCCCTCCACTTT
>.|TRBJ2-1|TRBV29-1|many
CSVAGRSYNEQFF
TGCAGCGTAGCCGGACGGTCCTACAATGAGCAGTTCTTC
>.|TRBJ1-4|TRBV19|.
CASSRGRLYEKLFF
TGTGCCAGTAGCCGGGGGCGCCTATATGAAAAACTGTTTTTT
>TRBD2|TRBJ2-2|TRBV7-3|few
CASSLLGTSGRARSSGELFF
TGTGCCAGCAGCTTGTTAGGGACTAGCGGGAGGGCCCGTTCGTCCGGGGAGCTGTTTTTT
>.|TRBJ2-1|TRBV12-3/TRBV12-4|.
CASTQGGRHDEQFF
TGTGCCAGCACCCAGGGTGGACGGCACGATGAGCAGTTCTTC
>.|TRBJ2-1|TRBV20-1|many
CSARTGGGYNEQFF
TGCAGTGCTAGAACGGGGGGCGGCTACAATGAGCAGTTCTTC
>.|TRBJ2-2|TRBV7-9|few
CASSFGGPGTGELFF
TGTGCCAGCAGCTTCGGGGGGCCGGGCACCGGGGAGCTGTTTTTT
>TRBD1|TRBJ1-2|TRBV4-3|.
CASSQDVGQGPYGYTF
TGCGCCAGCAGCCAAGATGTTGGACAGGGGCCCTATGGCTACACCTTC
>.|TRBJ2-2|TRBV9|few
CASSGGHTNTGELFF
TGTGCCAGCAGCGGGGGACACACCAACACCGGGGAGCTGTTTTTT
>.|TRBJ2-7|TRBV29-1|many
CSVSDGAGFEQYF
TGCAGCGTCTCGGACGGGGCAGGTTTCGAGCAGTACTTC
>.|TRBJ2-7|TRBV15|few
CATSRFRTGSYEQYF
TGTGCCACCAGCAGATTCCGGACCGGCTCCTACGAGCAGTACTTC
>.|TRBJ2-1|TRBV7-2|.
CASSLASQGYNEQFF
TGTGCCAGCAGCTTAGCGAGTCAAGGGTACAATGAGCAGTTCTTC
>TRBD2|TRBJ2-1|TRBV20-1|.
CSARGVAGGNNEQFF
TGCAGTGCTCGGGGGGTAGCGGGAGGCAACAATGAGCAGTTCTTC
>.|TRBJ2-5|TRBV12-3/TRBV12-4|.
CASSLGYRYQETQYF
TGTGCCAGCAGTTTAGGTTACAGGTACCAAGAGACCCAGTACTTC
>TRBD1|TRBJ1-6|TRBV6-2/TRBV6-3|few
CASRRRDSENSPLHF
TGTGCCAGCAGACGAAGGGACAGTGAGAATTCACCCCTCCACTTT
>TRBD2|TRBJ2-5|TRBV5-8|few
CASRQRGGQETQYF
TGTGCCAGCAGACAGCGGGGGGGTCAAGAGACCCAGTACTTC
>TRBD1|TRBJ2-7|TRBV20-1|.
CSARDRGTYEQYF
TGCAGTGCAAGGGACAGGGGAACCTACGAGCAGTACTTC
>.|TRBJ2-3|TRBV7-2|.
CASSRGSPPTDTQYF
TGTGCCAGCAGCAGGGGTAGCCCCCCGACAGATACGCAGTATTTT
>.|TRBJ2-7|TRBV6-4|.
CASSGISVFFGRPGEQYF
TGTGCCAGCAGTGGAATTAGCGTTTTTTTCGGCAGACCGGGAGAGCAGTACTTC
>.|TRBJ1-1|TRBV5-1|many
CASSLAGSKNTEAFF
TGCGCCAGCAGCTTGGCCGGGAGTAAGAACACTGAAGCTTTCTTT
>.|TRBJ2-3|TRBV5-6|few
CASRSVTDTQYF
TGTGCCAGCCGAAGCGTAACAGATACGCAGTATTTT
>.|TRBJ2-5|TRBV20-1|few
CSADQGRQETQYF
TGCAGTGCAGACCAGGGACGGCAAGAGACCCAGTACTTC
>TRBD1|TRBJ2-7|TRBV7-9|.
CASSLSGTGGEQYF
TGTGCCAGCAGCCTATCCGGGACAGGGGGCGAGCAGTACTTC
>TRBD1|TRBJ2-7|TRBV12-3/TRBV12-4|few
CASSFPQPGQGFKRQYF
TGTGCCAGCAGTTTTCCCCAACCGGGACAGGGGTTCAAGAGGCAGTACTTC
>.|TRBJ1-3|TRBV7-2|.
CASSSSGASGNTIYF
TGTGCCAGCAGCTCGTCAGGGGCTTCTGGAAACACCATATATTTT
>.|TRBJ1-2|TRBV11-2|many
CASSLLAGAYGYTF
TGTGCCAGCAGCTTACTCGCAGGGGCGTATGGCTACACCTTC
>.|TRBJ2-7|TRBV12-3/TRBV12-4|.
CASTQAQRRFHEQYF
TGTGCCAGCACCCAAGCCCAGCGCCGTTTCCACGAGCAGTACTTC
>.|TRBJ1-5|TRBV7-2|few
CASSSHTLTNQPQHF
TGTGCCAGCAGCTCTCATACCCTGACCAATCAGCCCCAGCATTTT
>TRBD1|TRBJ1-4|TRBV7-4|many
CASSLDRVDEKLFF
TGTGCCAGCAGCTTGGACAGGGTGGATGAAAAACTGTTTTTT
>TRBD2|TRBJ2-3|TRBV10-2|few
CASSGTSGSIADTQYF
TGCGCCAGCAGTGGGACTAGCGGGAGTATCGCAGATACGCAGTATTTT
>.|TRBJ2-2|TRBV7-6|.
CASSLVASGAGELFF
TGTGCCAGCAGCTTAGTCGCGAGTGGTGCCGGGGAGCTGTTTTTT
>.|TRBJ2-7|TRBV27|.
CASRPGGVSYEQYF
TGTGCCAGCAGGCCAGGCGGGGTTTCCTACGAGCAGTACTTC
>.|TRBJ1-1|TRBV7-9|.
CASTTPKRMNTEAFF
TGTGCCAGCACCACCCCTAAGAGGATGAACACTGAAGCTTTCTTT
>.|TRBJ2-1|TRBV3-1|few
CASSPRDGYNEQFF
TGTGCCAGCAGCCCTCGGGACGGGTACAATGAGCAGTTCTTC